Following are 20 T cell receptor beta chains from one sample sequenced in a study of cytomegalovirus exposure and HLA in healthy donors. PCR involved 60 Vbeta and 13 Jbeta primers. Method: immunoSEQ multiplex PCR; TCRdb's copy keeps in-frame clones and lacks some. The table records under 150,000 clones, 60% to 80% of them present only once. Sample: PBMCs. These receptors came from a male donor in good health and CMV-seronegative.

The CDR3, as DNA: TGTGCCAGCAGCTTTCGACTAGCGGGGGGAAATGAGCAGTTCTTC. As protein: CASSFRLAGGNEQFF. This chain joins TRBV7-2 and TRBJ2-1; TRBD2 matches at 13 bases. Germline V gives CDR1 SGHTA, CDR2 FQGNSA. The CDR3 extends over 15 amino acids. J was trimmed by 7 bases and V by 3 bases; bases with no gene match: 3.

The V call is TRBV28, the J call TRBJ1-6; TRBD1 matches 10 bases. This CDR3 is 17 amino acids long. Germline V gene sequence: CDR1 MDHEN, CDR2 SYDVKM. The ends lost 7 bases at V and 7 bases at J; junction bases unmatched: 13. The chain's CDR3 is CASMGPGPGQGNSPLHF. DNA for the CDR3: TGTGCCAGCATGGGGCCGGGTCCGGGACAGGGGAATTCACCCCTCCACTTT.

This clone has a single count. V usage is TRBV5-4 and J usage is TRBJ2-1, with 9 bases matching TRBD1. CDR1 is SGHNT and CDR2 is YYREEE in the germline V gene (reference sequence). The trim removed 3 bases at V and 4 bases at J, leaving 5 bases unmatched. The CDR3 totals 15 residues. The CDR3 loop reads CASSSTGGDYNEQFF. CDR3 DNA sequence: TGTGCCAGCAGCTCAACAGGGGGCGATTACAATGAGCAGTTCTTC. The whole variable domain, filled in from reference TRBV5-4 and TRBJ2-1, reads ETGVTQSPTHLIKTRGQQVTLRCSSQSGHNTVSWYQQALGQGPQFIFQYYREEENGRGNFPPRFSGLQFPNYSSELNVNALELDDSALYLCASSSTGGDYNEQFFGPGTRLTVL.

This sequence joins TRBV6-1 and TRBJ2-7, with D perhaps matching TRBD2 (6 bases). This CDR3 region has 14 residues. Germline V gene data show CDR1 as MNHNS and CDR2 as SASEGT. Trimming took off 3 bases at V and 3 bases at J, with 12 bases between the two ends. CDR3 amino acids: CASSEFLGGYEQYF. CDR3 DNA: TGTGCCAGCAGTGAGTTCTTGGGGGGCTACGAGCAGTACTTC.

The genes are TRBV4-2 and TRBJ1-2, with D perhaps matching TRBD1 (5 bases). Trimming cost V 5 bases and J 7 bases, with 14 bases left between them. The CDR3 loop spans 13 amino acids. CDR1 LGHNA and CDR2 YNFKEQ come from the germline V gene. CDR3 in DNA: TGTGCCAGCAGCTTTTCCCAAAGGGGTGGCTACACCTTC. It encodes CASSFSQRGGYTF.

The CDR3 spells CSARTRPEQYF. DNA for the CDR3: TGCAGTGCTAGAACTAGACCCGAGCAGTACTTC. The chain is built from TRBV20-1 and TRBJ2-7, with D possibly matching TRBD2 (5 bases). The CDR3 spans 11 residues. Germline CDR1 and CDR2: DFQATT and SNEGSKA (reference sequence). V lost 2 bases and J 6 bases, leaving 8 bases between the germline ends.

This clone has only a few counts. J is TRBJ2-7 and V is TRBV11-2, with 11 bases that match TRBD1. The V gene end was trimmed by 5 bases and the J gene end by 5 bases; junction bases not matched to a gene: 8. The CDR3 runs 15 residues. Germline-derived CDR1 and CDR2 are SGHAT and FQNNGV. CDR3 loop: CASSTYGTGGNEQYF. CDR3 coding DNA: TGTGCCAGCAGCACTTACGGGACAGGGGGGAACGAGCAGTACTTC.

The CDR3 DNA reads as TGTGCCAGCAGCTTAGAAAGGGGGAATACGCAGTATTTT. As protein: CASSLERGNTQYF. This sequence joins TRBV7-2 and TRBJ2-3; maybe TRBD1 (6 bases). Per germline, CDR1 SGHTA and CDR2 FQGNSA. The CDR3 extends over 13 amino acids. V was cut by 1 base and J by 7 bases, with 9 bases left in between. Full variable domain (missing parts from reference TRBV7-2 and TRBJ2-3): GAGVSQSPSNKVTEKGKDVELRCDPISGHTALYWYRQSLGQGLEFLIYFQGNSAPDKSGLPSDRFSAERTGGSVSTLTIQRTQQEDSAVYLCASSLERGNTQYFGPGTRLTVL.

The J gene is TRBJ2-7, the V gene TRBV27; D might be TRBD1 (6 bases). This CDR3 is built from 15 residues. The ends were cut back, 5 bases at V and 5 bases at J, with 19 bases in the middle. Per germline, CDR1 MNHEY and CDR2 SMNVEV (reference sequence). CDR3 amino acids: CASSPGTTILNEQYF. For the CDR3, the DNA is TGTGCCAGCAGTCCCGGGACAACCATACTAAACGAGCAGTACTTC.

The chain carries TRBV19 and TRBJ2-5, with 7 bases that match TRBD1. This CDR3 region has 13 residues. Per the germline V gene, CDR1 is LNHDA and CDR2 is SQIVND (reference sequence). V lost 4 bases, J lost 5 bases, and 4 bases stayed unmatched. The CDR3 region has the DNA TGTGCCAGTAGTACAGGGGGATGGGAGACCCAGTACTTC. Its translation: CASSTGGWETQYF.

The chain carries TRBV6-5 and TRBJ1-4; TRBD1 aligns across 9 bases. Germline CDR1 reads MNHEY; CDR2 reads SVGAGI. V lost 8 bases, J lost 8 bases, and 6 bases stayed unmatched. The CDR3 has 13 residues. The CDR3 reads CASGTGRGEKLFF. CDR3 coding DNA: TGTGCCAGCGGGACAGGGAGGGGGGAAAAACTGTTTTTT.

The table lists this clone with a count of one. The chain recombines TRBV7-3 with TRBJ2-7; 9 nucleotides line up with TRBD1. Losses at the gene ends were 5 bases for V and 5 bases for J; bases not matched to a gene: 7. The V gene's germline CDR1 is SGHTA and CDR2 FQGTGA. The CDR3 has 14 residues. In DNA form, the CDR3 reads TGTGCCAGCAGCGTCACCGGGACAGGGAACGAGCAGTACTTC. Its translation is CASSVTGTGNEQYF.

This clone was observed a handful of times. V gene TRBV5-4 combines with J gene TRBJ1-6; 10 bases are shared with TRBD1. The CDR3 length is 15 residues. The V gene's germline CDR1 is SGHNT and CDR2 YYREEE (reference sequence). Germline trimming cut 3 bases from V and 6 bases from J; bases unmatched to any gene: 3. CDR3 DNA: TGTGCCAGCAGCTCTCGACAGGGGGCTAATTCACCCCTCCACTTT. This encodes CASSSRQGANSPLHF.

About this clone: Sequence at one end of the junction differs from germline and may be a read error. The sample carries other DNA sequences with the same CDR3. The chain joins TRBV7-2 to TRBJ2-1; 10 bases line up with TRBD1. CDR1 SGHTA and CDR2 FQGNSA come from the germline V gene. The CDR3 spans 19 residues. CDR3 sequence (DNA): TGTGCCAGTAGCTTTAGCCGCGGCCCCGGGACAGGGGTCTACAATGAGCAGTTCTTC. Encoded protein: CASSFSRGPGTGVYNEQFF.

This clone was observed a single time. The V gene is TRBV28, the J gene TRBJ2-7; a possible D gene is TRBD2 (6 bases). This CDR3 is 15 amino acids long. The germline V gene has CDR1 MDHEN and CDR2 SYDVKM. With 5 bases removed from V and 5 bases from J, the gap between germline ends came to 19 bases. This CDR3 is CASSLPLRDGDEQYF. CDR3 DNA sequence: TGTGCCAGCAGTCTCCCCCTGCGGGACGGGGACGAGCAGTACTTC.

The gene calls are TRBV4-1 and TRBJ1-1; weak D call: TRBD1 (5 bases). The CDR3 totals 14 residues. CDR1 is MGHRA and CDR2 is YSYEKL in the germline V gene. Trimming stripped 6 bases from V and 1 base from J, with 12 bases between. The CDR3 nucleotides read TGCGCCAGCAGGAGACCAGGACAGAACACTGAAGCTTTCTTT. This codes for CASRRPGQNTEAFF.

The chain links TRBV10-3 to TRBJ2-1; tentative D call: TRBD1 (6 bases). CDR1 is ENHRY and CDR2 is SYGVKD in the germline V gene. The V and J ends lost 4 bases and 12 bases respectively, with 13 bases between them. CDR3 length: 12 residues. For the CDR3, the DNA is TGTGCCATCAGTGGGGGAGAAGGGGGGCAGTTCTTC. Protein: CAISGGEGGQFF.

The chain links TRBV7-3 to TRBJ2-1; D not certain. V was shortened by 5 bases and J by 0 bases, with 5 bases between the two germline ends. The V gene's germline CDR1 is SGHTA and CDR2 FQGTGA. The CDR3 extends over 13 amino acids. DNA for the CDR3: TGTGCCAGCAGCCCTTCCTCCTACAATGAGCAGTTCTTC. Encoded protein: CASSPSSYNEQFF.

This chain connects TRBV7-2 to TRBJ1-1, with 8 bases aligning to TRBD1. The length of the CDR3 is 15 residues. Germline V gives CDR1 SGHTA, CDR2 FQGNSA. J gave up 4 bases and V 5 bases, and 9 bases lay outside the gene matches. CDR3 in amino acids: CASSQITGGGTEAFF. The CDR3 DNA sequence: TGTGCCAGCAGCCAAATAACAGGGGGTGGCACTGAAGCTTTCTTT.

The genes are TRBV10-3 and TRBJ2-2, with a possible D match to TRBD2 (5 bases). Germline CDR1 and CDR2: ENHRY and SYGVKD. CDR3 size: 17 residues. Trimming took off 4 bases at V and 0 bases at J, with 15 bases between the two ends. CDR3: CAISGNRVSANTGELFF. The CDR3 DNA follows: TGTGCCATCAGTGGAAACCGGGTTAGCGCGAACACCGGGGAGCTGTTTTTT.